Below, 27 T cell receptor beta chains from the same sample are listed, as sequenced in a study of cytomegalovirus exposure and HLA in healthy donors. 13 Jbeta primers and 60 Vbeta primers were used for the PCR. TCRdb's table, derived via immunoSEQ multiplex PCR, lists solely in-frame clones and lacks some. The sample holds about 100,000 clones; roughly three quarters are singletons and the top ten take about 4%. Material for sequencing was PBMCs. Receptor source: a female donor in good health and CMV-seropositive.

This clone was counted a single time. The J gene is TRBJ2-3, the V gene TRBV7-2; D possibly corresponds to TRBD1 (6 bases). V lost 4 bases and J 0 bases, leaving 14 bases between the germline ends. The CDR3 is 16 amino acids. Germline CDR1 SGHTA, CDR2 FQGNSA. The CDR3 protein is CASSSQTGLSTDTQYF. The CDR3 region has the DNA TGTGCCAGCAGCTCCCAGACAGGACTGAGCACAGATACGCAGTATTTT. Full variable domain (outside the CDR3, taken from reference TRBV7-2 and TRBJ2-3): GAGVSQSPSNKVTEKGKDVELRCDPISGHTALYWYRQSLGQGLEFLIYFQGNSAPDKSGLPSDRFSAERTGGSVSTLTIQRTQQEDSAVYLCASSSQTGLSTDTQYFGPGTRLTVL.

This chain links TRBV27 with TRBJ2-1, with TRBD1 as a possible D gene (5 bases). The CDR3 totals 17 residues. The germline V and J ends were trimmed by 6 bases and 7 bases, with 25 bases remaining between them. The V gene's germline CDR1 is MNHEY and CDR2 SMNVEV (reference sequence). The CDR3 bases are TGTGCCAGCAGCTCCCTAACGAAGGGGCGGTTATTAAATGAGCAGTTCTTC. As protein: CASSSLTKGRLLNEQFF.

The chain carries TRBV6-1 and TRBJ1-2; unclear D gene. V was shortened by 8 bases and J by 8 bases, with 9 bases between the two germline ends. The CDR3 has 10 amino acids. The germline V gene encodes CDR1 MNHNS and CDR2 SASEGT. The CDR3 DNA is TGTGCCAGCTTGTACCGGGGCTACACCTTC. It is translated as CASLYRGYTF.

This clone has just a few counts. The chain links TRBV5-1 to TRBJ1-4; the D gene is possibly TRBD1 (6 bases). The CDR3 runs to 14 residues. Germline-derived CDR1 and CDR2 are SGHRS and YFSETQ. Trimming pared 4 bases from V and 7 bases from J, leaving 14 bases between. CDR3 nucleotide sequence: TGCGCCAGCAGCCCGATTGTCAGGGGTGAAAAACTGTTTTTT. Translated: CASSPIVRGEKLFF. Variable domain in full (rest from reference TRBV5-1 and TRBJ1-4): KAGVTQTPRYLIKTRGQQVTLSCSPISGHRSVSWYQQTPGQGLQFLFEYFSETQRNKGNFPGRFSGRQFSNSRSEMNVSTLELGDSALYLCASSPIVRGEKLFFGSGTQLSVL.

This chain joins TRBV6-5 and TRBJ1-5, with 7 bases lining up with TRBD1. The junction had 4 bases not matched to a gene; V was cut back by 5 bases and J by 6 bases. Germline lookup yields CDR1 MNHEY and CDR2 SVGAGI. The CDR3 contains 13 residues. The chain's CDR3 is CASSTGESQPQHF. The DNA of the CDR3 is TGTGCCAGCAGTACAGGGGAGTCTCAGCCCCAGCATTTT.

The V gene is TRBV5-1, the J gene TRBJ1-1; no clear D. Germline V gives CDR1 SGHRS, CDR2 YFSETQ. The CDR3 loop spans 15 amino acids. The ends were cut back, 7 bases at V and 1 base at J, with 17 bases in the middle. CDR3 region: CASAPRGAANTEAFF. CDR3 nucleotide sequence: TGCGCCAGCGCCCCCCGCGGAGCGGCGAACACTGAAGCTTTCTTT.

The chain carries TRBV10-2 and TRBJ2-7; D might be TRBD1 (6 bases). This CDR3 region has 15 residues. V lost 6 bases and J lost 0, with 15 bases in between. Germline lookup yields CDR1 WSHSY and CDR2 SAAADI. The CDR3 here is CASSPGQTSSYEQYF. The CDR3 DNA follows: TGCGCCAGCAGCCCCGGACAGACGAGCTCCTACGAGCAGTACTTC.

This clone was recorded a few times. J is TRBJ2-1 and V is TRBV14; 13 bases are shared with TRBD2. V lost 4 bases and J lost 0; bases outside the gene matches: 3. Germline CDR1 and CDR2: SGHDN and FVKESK. There are 17 residues in the CDR3. The CDR3 sequence: CASSLWTSGGSYNEQFF. The CDR3 DNA sequence: TGTGCCAGCAGCCTTTGGACTAGCGGGGGCTCCTACAATGAGCAGTTCTTC.

The V and J genes are TRBV7-9 and TRBJ2-3; D might be TRBD1 (5 bases). This CDR3 region has 17 residues. CDR1 and CDR2 from the germline V gene are SEHNR and FQNEAQ (reference sequence). The germline V and J ends were trimmed by 1 base and 2 bases, with 16 bases remaining between them. In nucleotides, the CDR3 is TGTGCCAGCAGCTTAGACCCGGACACCCACCCCACAGATACGCAGTATTTT. This gives the protein CASSLDPDTHPTDTQYF.

This clone was seen a few times. The J gene is TRBJ1-2, the V gene TRBV27; 9 bases are a match to TRBD1. After removal of 6 bases from V and 4 bases from J, the junction contained 6 bases not matched to a gene. This CDR3 is 14 amino acids long. The germline V gene has CDR1 MNHEY and CDR2 SMNVEV (reference sequence). The CDR3: CASRSTGGGYGYTF. CDR3 nucleotide sequence: TGTGCCAGCAGATCGACAGGGGGGGGCTATGGCTACACCTTC.

The CDR3 is CASSDRGRSEKLFF. CDR3 DNA: TGTGCCAGCAGTGACAGGGGGCGTAGTGAAAAACTGTTTTTT. The chain combines TRBV6-5 with TRBJ1-4, with 10 bases fitting TRBD1. The CDR3 extends over 14 amino acids. Germline CDR1 MNHEY, CDR2 SVGAGI. V gave up 5 bases and J gave up 7 bases; unmatched junction bases: 4.

The genes are TRBV30 and TRBJ2-7; 9 bases are a match to TRBD2. Germline lookup yields CDR1 GTSNPN and CDR2 SVGIG (reference sequence). The CDR3 spans 15 residues. V lost 0 bases, J lost 7 bases, and 10 bases stayed unmatched. CDR3 nucleotide sequence: TGTGCCTGGAGTGTATCTAGCGGGGTCGTCAGGGAGCAGTACTTC. It encodes CAWSVSSGVVREQYF.

The rearrangement joins TRBV5-1 to TRBJ2-4; 9 bases fit TRBD1. This CDR3 has 16 amino acids. Trimming at V came to 4 bases and at J to 0 bases, leaving 5 bases not matched to a gene. Per germline, CDR1 SGHRS and CDR2 YFSETQ. The CDR3 nucleotides read TGCGCCAGCAGCCCACAGGGGGCCCAAGCCAAAAACATTCAGTACTTC. Its translation: CASSPQGAQAKNIQYF.

The sample holds a few counts of this clone. This chain joins TRBV19 and TRBJ2-2, with 10 bases matching TRBD2. CDR3 length: 14 amino acids. CDR1 is LNHDA, CDR2 SQIVND, per germline (reference sequence). The J segment lost 1 base and the V segment lost 7 bases, leaving 0 bases of the junction unmatched. CDR3 coding DNA: TGTGCCAGTACTAGCGGGGGGAACACCGGGGAGCTGTTTTTT. It encodes CASTSGGNTGELFF.

The V and J genes are TRBV27 and TRBJ2-2, with 14 bases fitting TRBD2. The CDR3 has 17 residues. V trimming: 5 bases; J trimming: 3 bases; junction bases outside the gene matches: 5. The germline CDR1 and CDR2 sequences are MNHEY and SMNVEV (reference sequence). This chain's CDR3 is CASSTRLAGGDTGELFF. CDR3 in DNA: TGTGCCAGCAGTACAAGACTAGCGGGAGGGGACACCGGGGAGCTGTTTTTT.

The chain links TRBV5-1 to TRBJ1-2; 10 bases agree with TRBD1. Germline lookup yields CDR1 SGHRS and CDR2 YFSETQ. This CDR3 has 17 amino acids. V dropped 4 bases and J dropped 0; count of bases not matched to a gene: 9. CDR3 in amino acids: CASSLGTGAPANYGYTF. For the CDR3, the DNA is TGCGCCAGCAGCCTAGGGACAGGGGCCCCCGCTAACTATGGCTACACCTTC.

The chain has TRBV6-1 and TRBJ2-1; tentatively, D is TRBD2 (6 bases). V was clipped by 6 bases and J by 0 bases, with 12 bases between them. Germline V gene data show CDR1 as MNHNS and CDR2 as SASEGT. The CDR3 extends over 15 amino acids. The CDR3 sequence is CASRPAGSSYNEQFF. CDR3 nucleotides: TGTGCCAGCAGGCCGGCGGGGAGCTCCTACAATGAGCAGTTCTTC.

The chain uses TRBV7-8 and TRBJ2-1; D perhaps matches TRBD2 (5 bases). The CDR3 has 18 amino acids. V was cut by 2 bases and J by 0 bases, with 17 bases left in between. The germline gives CDR1 SGHVS, CDR2 FQNEAQ. The CDR3 reads CASSLLLSAVSSYNEQFF. CDR3 DNA: TGTGCCAGCAGCTTACTCCTTAGCGCGGTGAGCTCCTACAATGAGCAGTTCTTC.

The chain employs TRBV2 and TRBJ1-5; tentative D call: TRBD1 (5 bases). V was trimmed by 5 bases and J by 8 bases, leaving 19 bases between them. The CDR3 contains 15 residues. CDR1 SNHLY and CDR2 FYNNEI come from the germline V gene. CDR3 region: CASSSPYRGGEPQHF. The CDR3 DNA reads TGTGCCAGCAGTTCCCCCTATCGGGGGGGGGAGCCCCAGCATTTT.

This rearrangement joins TRBV4-2 to TRBJ2-2, with TRBD2 matching 7 bases. Trimming removed 0 bases from V and 4 bases from J; junction bases left unmatched: 11. The CDR3 is 18 residues long. Germline V lookup: CDR1 LGHNA, CDR2 YNFKEQ. The CDR3 is CASSQDQGPGLFTGELFF. CDR3 DNA sequence: TGTGCCAGCAGCCAAGATCAGGGACCGGGACTATTCACCGGGGAGCTGTTTTTT.

The gene calls are TRBV7-2 and TRBJ2-7, with TRBD1 identical over 11 bases. J was trimmed by 0 bases and V by 5 bases; bases with no gene match: 6. Germline-derived CDR1 and CDR2 are SGHTA and FQGNSA. CDR3 length equals 16 residues. This CDR3 is CASSSPGQGGSYEQYF. The CDR3 nucleotides are TGTGCCAGCAGCAGTCCGGGACAGGGGGGCTCCTACGAGCAGTACTTC.

This clone has only a few counts. The rearrangement uses TRBV5-1 and TRBJ2-5; TRBD2 matches 10 bases. Near its end, the DNA agrees better with TRBJ2-7, so the J call may be wrong. This CDR3 contains 18 residues. CDR1 and CDR2 from the germline V gene are SGHRS and YFSETQ. The DNA of the CDR3 is TGCGCCAGCAGCTATATGACTAGCGGGCCAGGGGGGGGGCTCGAGCAGTACTTC. Translated, it gives CASSYMTSGPGGGLEQYF.

The CDR3 bases are TGTGCCAGCAGTGAAACCGGGTCGGTCTACAATGAGCAGTTCTTC. Its translation: CASSETGSVYNEQFF. J is TRBJ2-1 and V is TRBV6-4; D uncertain. V was shortened by 3 bases and J by 3 bases, with 12 bases between the two germline ends. The CDR3 totals 15 residues. The germline V gene encodes CDR1 MRHNA and CDR2 SNTAGT.

The chain joins TRBV5-6 to TRBJ1-2, with 7 bases fitting TRBD1. Germline CDR1 SGHDT, CDR2 YYEEEE. This CDR3 contains 15 residues. The V segment lost 0 bases and the J segment 5 bases; nucleotides outside the gene matches: 7. The CDR3 nucleotides are TGTGCCAGCAGCTTGGTAGACAGGGAGGATTATGGCTACACCTTC. This translates into CASSLVDREDYGYTF.

This chain uses TRBV29-1 with TRBJ2-3; a weak D match, TRBD2 (6 bases). Per germline, CDR1 SQVTM and CDR2 ANQGSEA. V was cut by 3 bases and J by 5 bases, with 15 bases left in between. The CDR3 is 14 amino acids. The DNA of the CDR3 is TGCAGCGTTGATCCGAGAGGGCGGGGAGATACGCAGTATTTT. Translating it yields CSVDPRGRGDTQYF.

The V gene is TRBV30, the J gene TRBJ2-1; no clear D gene. Germline V lookup: CDR1 GTSNPN, CDR2 SVGIG (reference sequence). V lost 6 bases and J 6 bases, leaving 18 bases between the germline ends. The CDR3 is 14 residues long. The CDR3 coding sequence is TGTGCCTGTAGCCCCTGGCAGAGCGCCAATGAGCAGTTCTTC. It is translated as CACSPWQSANEQFF.

The J gene is TRBJ2-1, the V gene TRBV7-9; TRBD2 matches 10 bases. The CDR3 has 15 amino acids. V trimming: 6 bases; J trimming: 8 bases; junction bases outside the gene matches: 10. The V gene's germline CDR1 is SEHNR and CDR2 FQNEAQ (reference sequence). CDR3 region: CASSHAGTSVDEQFF. CDR3 sequence (DNA): TGTGCCAGCAGTCATGCCGGGACTAGCGTGGATGAGCAGTTCTTC.